This TCR beta chain was sequenced for a study of blood T cell repertoires in COVID-19. Turning to the study itself: Acute and convalescent COVID-19 samples came from the United States, Italy and Spain. Nucleic acid was either cDNA or gDNA, and it came from T cells, B-cell-depleted T cells, or PBMCs.

Under the authors' procedure: Estimated nucleated cell counts came from reference gene primer amplification. Libraries were prepared by immunoSEQ multiplex PCR; TCRdb keeps only in-frame clonotypes and omits some of them. D and trimming were read from the DNA, whereas the V and J calls and clone size are those reported in that table. The table records approximately 140,000 clones, 84% of them present only once. The CDR3 has 15 residues. The germline V gene encodes CDR1 SGHNT and CDR2 YENEEA. The trim removed 1 base at V and 5 bases at J, leaving 6 bases unmatched. This TCR derives from a human donor in a cohort sampled during active COVID-19. Input material: peripheral blood. J is TRBJ1-1 and V is TRBV11-3; the match to TRBD1 covers 8 bases. The CDR3 loop is CASSLGSRGRTEAFF. CDR3 coding DNA: TGTGCCAGCAGCTTAGGTTCCAGGGGGCGAACTGAAGCTTTCTTT.